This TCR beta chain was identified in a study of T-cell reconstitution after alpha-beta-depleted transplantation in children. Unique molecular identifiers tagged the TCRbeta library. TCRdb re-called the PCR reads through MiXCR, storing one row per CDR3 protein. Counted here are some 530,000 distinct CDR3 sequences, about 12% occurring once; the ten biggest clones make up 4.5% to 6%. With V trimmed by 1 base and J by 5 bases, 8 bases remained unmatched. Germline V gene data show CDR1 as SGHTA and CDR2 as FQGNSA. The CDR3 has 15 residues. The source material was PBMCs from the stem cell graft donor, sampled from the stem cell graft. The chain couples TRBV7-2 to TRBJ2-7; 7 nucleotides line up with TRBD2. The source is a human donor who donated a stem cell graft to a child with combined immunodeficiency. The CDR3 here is CASSLERREMDEQYF. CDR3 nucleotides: TGTGCCAGCAGCTTAGAACGGCGGGAGATGGACGAGCAGTACTTC.